What follows are 20 T cell receptor beta chains derived from one specimen sequenced in a study of cytomegalovirus exposure and HLA in healthy donors. The PCR was carried out with 60 Vbeta primers and 13 Jbeta primers. Method: immunoSEQ multiplex PCR; TCRdb's copy keeps in-frame clones and lacks some. Counted here are around 61,000 clones, more than 80% occurring once; the ten biggest clones make up approximately 1.5%. Sequenced input: PBMCs. Receptors were obtained from a man younger than 40 in good health and CMV-seropositive.

This clone is a singleton in its sample. The rearrangement links TRBV5-1 to TRBJ2-7; 10 bases fit TRBD2. V was clipped by 1 base and J by 0 bases; unmatched bases: 10. The CDR3 length is 18 residues. The germline gives CDR1 SGHRS, CDR2 YFSETQ. CDR3 protein: CASSLSSGRAESSYEQYF. For the CDR3, the DNA is TGCGCCAGCAGCTTGAGCAGCGGGAGGGCCGAAAGCTCCTACGAGCAGTACTTC.

The chain has TRBV28 and TRBJ1-4; D is undetermined. The CDR3 has 15 amino acids. Germline values: CDR1 MDHEN, CDR2 SYDVKM. Between the trimmed V and J ends, which lost 2 bases and 5 bases, there was a span of 12 bases. In DNA, the CDR3 is TGTGCCAGCAGTTTAAACGATGGCGGCAATGAAAAACTGTTTTTT. Translating it yields CASSLNDGGNEKLFF.

The gene calls are TRBV7-8 and TRBJ2-1; 7 bases map to TRBD1. Germline assignment: CDR1 SGHVS and CDR2 FQNEAQ. The CDR3 sequence is 14 residues long. V dropped 5 bases and J dropped 8; count of bases not matched to a gene: 9. DNA of the CDR3: TGTGCCAGCAGCAAGGGCGACAGGGAGCATGAGCAGTTCTTC. It specifies CASSKGDREHEQFF. The full variable domain, its missing parts supplied by reference TRBV7-8 and TRBJ2-1, is GAGVSQSPRYKVAKRGQDVALRCDPISGHVSLFWYQQALGQGPEFLTYFQNEAQLDKSGLPSDRFFAERPEGSVSTLKIQRTQQEDSAVYLCASSKGDREHEQFFGPGTRLTVL.

The chain recombines TRBV5-1 with TRBJ2-3; D unresolved. CDR1 and CDR2 from the germline V gene are SGHRS and YFSETQ. The CDR3 spans 14 residues. Between the trimmed V and J ends, which lost 3 bases and 0 bases, there was a span of 8 bases. DNA for the CDR3: TGCGCCAGCAGCTACACATCTAGCACAGATACGCAGTATTTT. Translated, it gives CASSYTSSTDTQYF.

The chain employs TRBV29-1 and TRBJ1-4, with 8 bases identical to TRBD1. Per germline, CDR1 SQVTM and CDR2 ANQGSEA. There are 14 residues in the CDR3. With 3 bases clipped from V and 7 bases from J, the junction kept 7 bases outside the gene matches. In DNA form, the CDR3 reads TGCAGCGTTGAGGTCAGGGGGCTAAGTGAAAAACTGTTTTTT. Encoded protein: CSVEVRGLSEKLFF.

The V call is TRBV7-9, the J call TRBJ2-5, with 7 nucleotides matching TRBD1. The end of the DNA fits TRBJ2-7 better, so the J call may be wrong. Germline V CDR1 and CDR2: SEHNR, FQNEAQ (reference sequence). This CDR3 is built from 15 residues. CDR3 in amino acids: CASSFARQGLSEQYF. CDR3 DNA sequence: TGTGCCAGCAGCTTCGCGCGACAGGGCTTGAGCGAGCAGTACTTC.

The chain couples TRBV7-9 to TRBJ2-5; weak D call: TRBD2 (6 bases). Trimming left V 3 bases short and J 5 bases short, with 7 bases between. CDR1 and CDR2 from the germline V gene are SEHNR and FQNEAQ (reference sequence). The CDR3 is made up of 12 amino acids. The CDR3 bases are TGTGCCAGCAGCTTGAGCGGGGAGACCCAGTACTTC. Its protein product is CASSLSGETQYF.

This chain connects TRBV12-5 to TRBJ2-7, with TRBD2 identical over 13 bases. This CDR3 is 17 amino acids long. CDR1 and CDR2 from the germline V gene are LGHNT and FRNRAP. V lost 1 base to trimming and J lost 6 bases; unmatched junction nucleotides: 9. Here the CDR3 reads CASGLGILAGGTSEQYF. DNA of the CDR3: TGTGCTAGTGGTTTGGGCATACTAGCGGGAGGGACTAGCGAGCAGTACTTC.

The rearrangement joins TRBV28 to TRBJ2-1; 7 positions match TRBD1. This CDR3 comprises 15 residues. The germline CDR1 and CDR2 sequences are MDHEN and SYDVKM. Unmatched junction bases numbered 13, after V lost 6 bases and J lost 8 bases. CDR3 residues: CASSLSRGSGDEQFF. CDR3 DNA sequence: TGTGCCAGCAGCCTCTCCAGGGGGAGTGGGGATGAGCAGTTCTTC.

The chain combines TRBV30 with TRBJ2-2, with 7 bases that match TRBD1. The CDR3 spans 17 residues. Germline V lookup: CDR1 GTSNPN, CDR2 SVGIG (reference sequence). V lost 2 bases, J lost 1 base, and 10 bases stayed unmatched. CDR3 sequence reads: CAWSIPPRTGNTGELFF. The CDR3 nucleotides read TGTGCCTGGAGTATACCCCCGAGGACAGGGAACACCGGGGAGCTGTTTTTT.

This clone occurred once. In the same sample, other DNA sequences code for this CDR3. The rearrangement joins TRBV18 to TRBJ2-7, with 7 bases that match TRBD2. In germline, CDR1 is KGHSH, CDR2 LQKENI. The CDR3 covers 13 residues. V lost 6 bases to trimming and J lost 2 bases; unmatched junction nucleotides: 4. CDR3 bases: TGTGCCAGCTCGGCGGGAGCAGCCTACGAGCAGTACTTC. It encodes CASSAGAAYEQYF.

The CDR3 reads CASSFGSGGGTTEAFF. The CDR3 DNA is TGTGCCAGCAGCTTTGGATCGGGTGGGGGGACCACTGAAGCTTTCTTT. The rearrangement joins TRBV7-9 to TRBJ1-1; D perhaps matches TRBD1 (5 bases). Germline V gene sequence: CDR1 SEHNR, CDR2 FQNEAQ (reference sequence). CDR3 length equals 16 residues. Trimming cost V 3 bases and J 4 bases, with 18 bases left between them.

The chain has TRBV4-1 and TRBJ2-3; the match to TRBD2 covers 7 bases. The CDR3 is 18 amino acids. The V segment lost 0 bases and the J segment 3 bases; nucleotides outside the gene matches: 12. From germline, CDR1 is MGHRA and CDR2 YSYEKL. The CDR3 nucleotides read TGCGCCAGCAGCCAAGAAGGGCTAGCGGAAATAGAAACAGATACGCAGTATTTT. This codes for CASSQEGLAEIETDTQYF.

The rearrangement links TRBV19 to TRBJ1-5, with D unresolved. This CDR3 comprises 17 residues. Germline CDR1 LNHDA, CDR2 SQIVND (reference sequence). Trimming pared 7 bases from V and 0 bases from J, leaving 19 bases between. The CDR3 bases are TGTGCCAGTACCCAACTGATCGGTCCCAATAGCAATCAGCCCCAGCATTTT. It codes for CASTQLIGPNSNQPQHF.

The gene calls are TRBV19 and TRBJ2-7; tentative D call: TRBD1 (6 bases). V lost 5 bases to trimming and J lost 4 bases, with 9 bases between them. The CDR3 totals 12 residues. Looked up from germline, CDR1 is LNHDA and CDR2 is SQIVND (reference sequence). The CDR3 nucleotides are TGTGCCAGTAGTCCGGACAGATACGAGCAGTACTTC. It is translated as CASSPDRYEQYF.

The chain employs TRBV11-1 and TRBJ2-1; D is possibly TRBD2 (5 bases). Germline CDR1 SGHAT, CDR2 FQDESV (reference sequence). The V end was cut by 1 base, the J end by 0 bases, with 7 bases between. The CDR3 extends over 15 amino acids. The CDR3 region has the DNA TGTGCCAGCAGCTTAGTTGAGGGCTCCTACAATGAGCAGTTCTTC. This translates into CASSLVEGSYNEQFF.

The chain links TRBV2 to TRBJ1-6; 8 bases line up with TRBD1. The length of the CDR3 is 15 residues. The junction had 6 bases not matched to a gene; V was cut back by 3 bases and J by 8 bases. Germline loops: CDR1 SNHLY, CDR2 FYNNEI. The CDR3 sequence is CASSDHRGEDSPLHF. The DNA for the CDR3 is TGTGCCAGCAGTGATCACAGGGGGGAGGATTCACCCCTCCACTTT.

The chain is built from TRBV9 and TRBJ2-1; tentative D call: TRBD2 (5 bases). V dropped 4 bases and J dropped 4 bases, with 15 bases sitting between them. Looked up from germline, CDR1 is SGDLS and CDR2 is YYNGEE. The CDR3 has 15 amino acids. CDR3: CASSPRDSSYNEQFF. The DNA for the CDR3 is TGTGCCAGCAGCCCTCGGGATTCTAGTTACAATGAGCAGTTCTTC.

The rearrangement uses TRBV5-1 and TRBJ2-1, with a possible D match to TRBD2 (6 bases). Trimming took off 0 bases at V and 2 bases at J, with 6 bases between the two ends. In germline, CDR1 is SGHRS, CDR2 YFSETQ. The CDR3 contains 14 residues. CDR3 coding DNA: TGCGCCAGCAGCTTGGTAGCGGCCTACAATGAGCAGTTCTTC. This translates into CASSLVAAYNEQFF.

The chain recombines TRBV7-9 with TRBJ2-7, with TRBD2 identical over 7 bases. CDR1 and CDR2 from the germline V gene are SEHNR and FQNEAQ (reference sequence). V was clipped by 1 base and J by 2 bases; unmatched bases: 5. The CDR3 loop spans 15 amino acids. CDR3 coding DNA: TGTGCCAGCAGCTTAGTGGCTAGCGGAGCCTACGAGCAGTACTTC. It codes for CASSLVASGAYEQYF.